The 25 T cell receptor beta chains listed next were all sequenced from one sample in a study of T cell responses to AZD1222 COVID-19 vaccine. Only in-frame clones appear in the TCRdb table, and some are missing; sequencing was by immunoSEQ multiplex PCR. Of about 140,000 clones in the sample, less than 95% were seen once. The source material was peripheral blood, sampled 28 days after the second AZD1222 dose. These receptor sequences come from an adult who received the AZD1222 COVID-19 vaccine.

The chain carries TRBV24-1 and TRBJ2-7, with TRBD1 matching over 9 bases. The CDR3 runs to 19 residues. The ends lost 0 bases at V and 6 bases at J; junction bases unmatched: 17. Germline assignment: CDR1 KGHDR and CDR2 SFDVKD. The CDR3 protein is CATSDLGPSLKDRGSEQYF. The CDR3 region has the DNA TGTGCCACCAGTGATTTGGGCCCGAGCCTGAAGGACAGGGGTTCCGAGCAGTACTTC.

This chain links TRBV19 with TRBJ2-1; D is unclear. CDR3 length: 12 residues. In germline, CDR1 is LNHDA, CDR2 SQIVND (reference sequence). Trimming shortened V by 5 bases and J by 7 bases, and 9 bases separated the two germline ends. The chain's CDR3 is CASSPGLNEQFF. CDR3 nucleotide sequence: TGTGCCAGTAGTCCCGGTTTGAATGAGCAGTTCTTC.

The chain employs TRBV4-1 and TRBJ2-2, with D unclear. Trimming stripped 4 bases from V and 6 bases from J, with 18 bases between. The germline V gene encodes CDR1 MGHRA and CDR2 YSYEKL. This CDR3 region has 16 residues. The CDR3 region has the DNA TGCGCCAGCAGCCGGATCCCTCTGTCGGCACCCGGGGAGCTGTTTTTT. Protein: CASSRIPLSAPGELFF.

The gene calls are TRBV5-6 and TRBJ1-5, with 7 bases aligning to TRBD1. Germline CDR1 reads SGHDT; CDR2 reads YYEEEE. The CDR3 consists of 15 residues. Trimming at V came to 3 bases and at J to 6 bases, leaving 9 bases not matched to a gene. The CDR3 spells CASSSNRGEGQPQHF. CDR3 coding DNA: TGTGCCAGCAGCTCAAACAGGGGAGAGGGTCAGCCCCAGCATTTT.

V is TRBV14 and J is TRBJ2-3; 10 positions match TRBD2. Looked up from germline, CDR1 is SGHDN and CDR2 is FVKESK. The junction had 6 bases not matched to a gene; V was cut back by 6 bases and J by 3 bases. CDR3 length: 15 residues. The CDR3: CASRRLAGGTDTQYF. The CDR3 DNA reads TGTGCCAGCAGACGACTAGCGGGTGGGACAGATACGCAGTATTTT.

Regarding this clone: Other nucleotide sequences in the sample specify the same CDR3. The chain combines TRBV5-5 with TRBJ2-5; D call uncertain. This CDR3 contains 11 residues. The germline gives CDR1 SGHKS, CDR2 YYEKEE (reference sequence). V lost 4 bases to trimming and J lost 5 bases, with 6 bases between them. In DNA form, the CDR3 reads TGTGCCAGCAGCCCTTTGGAGACCCAGTACTTC. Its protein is CASSPLETQYF. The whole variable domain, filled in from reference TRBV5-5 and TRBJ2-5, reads DAGVTQSPTHLIKTRGQQVTLRCSPISGHKSVSWYQQVLGQGPQFIFQYYEKEERGRGNFPDRFSARQFPNYSSELNVNALLLGDSALYLCASSPLETQYFGPGTRLLVL.

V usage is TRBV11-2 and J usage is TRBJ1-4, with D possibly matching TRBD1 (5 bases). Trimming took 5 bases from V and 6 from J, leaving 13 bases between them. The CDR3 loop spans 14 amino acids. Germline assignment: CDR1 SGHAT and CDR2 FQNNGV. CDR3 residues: CASSRITGDEKLFF. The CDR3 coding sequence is TGTGCCAGCAGCCGGATTACGGGGGATGAAAAACTGTTTTTT.

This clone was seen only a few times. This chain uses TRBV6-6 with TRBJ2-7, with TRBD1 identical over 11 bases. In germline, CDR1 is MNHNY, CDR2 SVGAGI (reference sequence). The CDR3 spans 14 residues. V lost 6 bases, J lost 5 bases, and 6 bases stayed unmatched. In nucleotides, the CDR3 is TGTGCCAGCAGGCGGACAGGGGGCCTGGACGAGCAGTACTTC. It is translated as CASRRTGGLDEQYF.

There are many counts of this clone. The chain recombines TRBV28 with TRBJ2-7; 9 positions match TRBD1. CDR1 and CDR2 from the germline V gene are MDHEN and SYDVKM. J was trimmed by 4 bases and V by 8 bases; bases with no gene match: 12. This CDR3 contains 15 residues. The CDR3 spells CASSSGGTGMYEQYF. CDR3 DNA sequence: TGTGCCAGCTCATCAGGGGGGACAGGGATGTACGAGCAGTACTTC.

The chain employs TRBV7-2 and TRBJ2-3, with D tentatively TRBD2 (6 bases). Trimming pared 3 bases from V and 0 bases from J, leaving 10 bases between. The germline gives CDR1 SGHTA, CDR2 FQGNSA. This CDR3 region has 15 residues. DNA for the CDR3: TGTGCCAGCAGCTTTGGGGACTCTAGCACAGATACGCAGTATTTT. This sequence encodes CASSFGDSSTDTQYF.

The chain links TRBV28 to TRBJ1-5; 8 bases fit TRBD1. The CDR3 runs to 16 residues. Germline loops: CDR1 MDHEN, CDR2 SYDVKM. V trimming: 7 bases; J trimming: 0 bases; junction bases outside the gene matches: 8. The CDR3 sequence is CASTGQGAISNQPQHF. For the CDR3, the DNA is TGTGCCAGCACGGGGCAGGGGGCTATTAGCAATCAGCCCCAGCATTTT.

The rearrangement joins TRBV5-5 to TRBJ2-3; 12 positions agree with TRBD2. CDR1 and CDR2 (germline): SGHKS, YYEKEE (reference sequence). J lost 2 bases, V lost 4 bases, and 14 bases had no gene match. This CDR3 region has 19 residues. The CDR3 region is CASSPGIGLAGLHTDTQYF. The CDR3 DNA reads TGTGCCAGCAGCCCCGGGATAGGACTAGCGGGACTACACACAGATACGCAGTATTTT.

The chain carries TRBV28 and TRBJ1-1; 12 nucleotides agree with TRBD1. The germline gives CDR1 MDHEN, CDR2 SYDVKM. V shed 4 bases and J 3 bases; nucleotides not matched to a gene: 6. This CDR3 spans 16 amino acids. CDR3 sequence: CASSSPGQGAHTEAFF. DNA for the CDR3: TGTGCCAGCAGTTCTCCGGGACAGGGGGCTCACACTGAAGCTTTCTTT. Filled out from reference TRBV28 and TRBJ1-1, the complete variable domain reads DVKVTQSSRYLVKRTGEKVFLECVQDMDHENMFWYRQDPGLGLRLIYFSYDVKMKEKGDIPEGYSVSREKKERFSLILESASTNQTSMYLCASSSPGQGAHTEAFFGQGTRLTVV.

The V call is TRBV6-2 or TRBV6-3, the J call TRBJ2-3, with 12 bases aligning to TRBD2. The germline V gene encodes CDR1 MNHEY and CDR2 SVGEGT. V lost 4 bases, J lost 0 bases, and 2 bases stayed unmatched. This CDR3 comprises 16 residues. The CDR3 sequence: CASSFGTSGSTDTQYF. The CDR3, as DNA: TGTGCCAGCAGTTTCGGGACTAGCGGGAGCACAGATACGCAGTATTTT.

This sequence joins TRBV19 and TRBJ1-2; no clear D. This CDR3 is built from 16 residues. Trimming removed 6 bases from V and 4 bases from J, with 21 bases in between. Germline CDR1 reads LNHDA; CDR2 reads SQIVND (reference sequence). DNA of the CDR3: TGTGCCAGTAGCGCGTCCCATACCCCCGGGAGCTATGGCTACACCTTC. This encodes CASSASHTPGSYGYTF.

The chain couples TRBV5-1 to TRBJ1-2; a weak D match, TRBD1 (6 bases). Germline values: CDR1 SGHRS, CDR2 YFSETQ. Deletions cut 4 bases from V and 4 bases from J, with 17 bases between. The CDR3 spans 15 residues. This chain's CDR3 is CASSPERGGAYGYTF. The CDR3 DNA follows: TGCGCCAGCAGCCCGGAGAGGGGGGGCGCCTATGGCTACACCTTC. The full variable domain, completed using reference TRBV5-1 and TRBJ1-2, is KAGVTQTPRYLIKTRGQQVTLSCSPISGHRSVSWYQQTPGQGLQFLFEYFSETQRNKGNFPGRFSGRQFSNSRSEMNVSTLELGDSALYLCASSPERGGAYGYTFGSGTRLTVV.

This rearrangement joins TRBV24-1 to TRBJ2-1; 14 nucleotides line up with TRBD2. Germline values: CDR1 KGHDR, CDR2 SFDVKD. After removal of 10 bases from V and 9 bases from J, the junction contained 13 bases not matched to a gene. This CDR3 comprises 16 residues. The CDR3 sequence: CATDDGTSGSKGEQFF. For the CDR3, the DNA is TGTGCCACGGATGACGGGACTAGCGGGAGTAAAGGTGAGCAGTTCTTC.

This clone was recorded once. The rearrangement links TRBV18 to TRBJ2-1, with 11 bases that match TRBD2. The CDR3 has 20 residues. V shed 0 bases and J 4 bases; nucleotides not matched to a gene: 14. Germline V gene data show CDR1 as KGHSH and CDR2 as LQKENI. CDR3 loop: CASSPPLAGGANSNYNEQFF. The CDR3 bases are TGTGCCAGCTCACCACCGCTAGCGGGAGGAGCAAACTCAAATTACAATGAGCAGTTCTTC.

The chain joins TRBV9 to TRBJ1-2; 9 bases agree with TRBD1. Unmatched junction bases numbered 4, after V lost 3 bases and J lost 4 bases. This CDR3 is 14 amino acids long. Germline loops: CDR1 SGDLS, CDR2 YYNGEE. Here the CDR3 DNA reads TGTGCCAGCAGCGCCCGGGACAGGGCCTATGGCTACACCTTC. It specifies CASSARDRAYGYTF.

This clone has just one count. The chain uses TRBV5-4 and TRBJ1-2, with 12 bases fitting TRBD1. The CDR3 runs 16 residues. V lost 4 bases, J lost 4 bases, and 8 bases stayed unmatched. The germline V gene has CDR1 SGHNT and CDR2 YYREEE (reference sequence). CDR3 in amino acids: CASSRGQGAVGYGYTF. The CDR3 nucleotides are TGTGCCAGCAGCAGGGGACAGGGGGCGGTGGGCTATGGCTACACCTTC.

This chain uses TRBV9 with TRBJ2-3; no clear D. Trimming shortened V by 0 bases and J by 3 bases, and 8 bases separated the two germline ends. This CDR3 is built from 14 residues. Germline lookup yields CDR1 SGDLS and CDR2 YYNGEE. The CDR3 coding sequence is TGTGCCAGCAGCGTAGTACCCGAGACAGATACGCAGTATTTT. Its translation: CASSVVPETDTQYF.

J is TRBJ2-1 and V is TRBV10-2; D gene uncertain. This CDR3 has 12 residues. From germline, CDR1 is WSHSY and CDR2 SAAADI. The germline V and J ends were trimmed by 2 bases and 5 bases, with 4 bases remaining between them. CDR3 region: CASSEMNNEQFF. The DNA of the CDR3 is TGCGCCAGCAGTGAGATGAACAATGAGCAGTTCTTC.

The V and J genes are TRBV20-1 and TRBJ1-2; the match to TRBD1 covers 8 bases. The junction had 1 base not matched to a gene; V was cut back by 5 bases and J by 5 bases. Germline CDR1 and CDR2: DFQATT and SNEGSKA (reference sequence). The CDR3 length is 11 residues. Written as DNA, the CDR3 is TGCAGTGCTCGACAGGGGTATGGCTACACCTTC. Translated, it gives CSARQGYGYTF.

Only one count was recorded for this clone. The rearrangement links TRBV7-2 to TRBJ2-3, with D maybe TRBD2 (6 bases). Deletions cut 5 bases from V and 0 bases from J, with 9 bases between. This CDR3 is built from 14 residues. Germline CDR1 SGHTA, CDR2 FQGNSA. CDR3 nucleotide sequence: TGTGCCAGCAGCCCGGGGAGGAGCACAGATACGCAGTATTTT. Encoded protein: CASSPGRSTDTQYF. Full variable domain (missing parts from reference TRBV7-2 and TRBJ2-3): GAGVSQSPSNKVTEKGKDVELRCDPISGHTALYWYRQSLGQGLEFLIYFQGNSAPDKSGLPSDRFSAERTGGSVSTLTIQRTQQEDSAVYLCASSPGRSTDTQYFGPGTRLTVL.

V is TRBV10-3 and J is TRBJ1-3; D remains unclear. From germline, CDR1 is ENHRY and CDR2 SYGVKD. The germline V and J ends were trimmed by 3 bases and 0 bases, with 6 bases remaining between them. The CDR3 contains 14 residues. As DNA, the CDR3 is TGTGCCATCAGTGAAGGAGGCTCTGGAAACACCATATATTTT. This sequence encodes CAISEGGSGNTIYF.